This TCR beta chain derives from a study of T-cell reconstitution after alpha-beta-depleted transplantation in children. V was shortened by 3 bases and J by 4 bases, with 12 bases between the two germline ends. This CDR3 has 14 residues. A library of TCRbeta sequences, prepared with unique molecular identifiers, was generated. TCRdb reprocessed the PCR reads with MiXCR, giving one entry per CDR3 protein. This repertoire shows around 71,000 distinct CDR3 sequences, more than 5.5% found once; its top ten account for approximately 2.4%. The clonotype originates from a human donor who donated a stem cell graft to a child with acute lymphoblastic leukemia. The sample was PBMCs from the stem cell graft donor, taken from the stem cell graft. The chain recombines TRBV12-3 or TRBV12-4 with TRBJ2-5, with D possibly being TRBD1 (5 bases). The CDR3: CASSFQGVLETQYF. The DNA for the CDR3 is TGTGCCAGCAGTTTTCAAGGGGTCCTAGAGACCCAGTACTTC.